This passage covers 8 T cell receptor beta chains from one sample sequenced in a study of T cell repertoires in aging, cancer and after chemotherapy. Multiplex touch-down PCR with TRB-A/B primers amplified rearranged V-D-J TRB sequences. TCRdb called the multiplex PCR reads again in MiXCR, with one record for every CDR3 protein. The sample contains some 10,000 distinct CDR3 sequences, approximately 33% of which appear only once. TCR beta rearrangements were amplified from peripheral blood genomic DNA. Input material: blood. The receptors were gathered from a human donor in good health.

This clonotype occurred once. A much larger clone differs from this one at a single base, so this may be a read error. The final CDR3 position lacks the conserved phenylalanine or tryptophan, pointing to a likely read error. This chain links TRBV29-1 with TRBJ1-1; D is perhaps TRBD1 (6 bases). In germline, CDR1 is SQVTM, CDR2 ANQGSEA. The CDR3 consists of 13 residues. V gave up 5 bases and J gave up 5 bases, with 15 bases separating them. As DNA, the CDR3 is TGCAGCGTTAATAGGGGGGGCAGAACTGAAGCTTTCTCT. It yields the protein CSVNRGGRTEAFS.

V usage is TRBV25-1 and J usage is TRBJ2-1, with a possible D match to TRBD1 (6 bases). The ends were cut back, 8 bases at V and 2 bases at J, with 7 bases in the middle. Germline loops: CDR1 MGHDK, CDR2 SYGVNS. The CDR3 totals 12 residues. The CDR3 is CASRQAYNEQFF. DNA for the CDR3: TGTGCCAGCCGACAGGCCTACAATGAGCAGTTCTTC.

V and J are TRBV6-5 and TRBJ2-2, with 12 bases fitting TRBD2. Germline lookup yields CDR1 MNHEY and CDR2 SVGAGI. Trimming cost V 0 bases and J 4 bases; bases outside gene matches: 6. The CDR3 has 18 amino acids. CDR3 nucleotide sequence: TGTGCCAGCAGTTACTCATCCCTAGCGGGAGGGATCACCGGGGAGCTGTTTTTT. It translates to CASSYSSLAGGITGELFF.

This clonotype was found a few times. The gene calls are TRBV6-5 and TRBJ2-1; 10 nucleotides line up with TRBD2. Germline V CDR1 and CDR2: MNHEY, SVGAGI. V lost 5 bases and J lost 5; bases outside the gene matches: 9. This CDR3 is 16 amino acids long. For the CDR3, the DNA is TGTGCCAGCAGTGAACTACTAGCGGGACCTGACAATGAGCAGTTCTTC. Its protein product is CASSELLAGPDNEQFF.

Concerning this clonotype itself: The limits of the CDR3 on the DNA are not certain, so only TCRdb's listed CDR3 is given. CDR3 amino acids: CASSFYICSASRGSGGAYEQFF. The V and J genes are TRBV5-4 and TRBJ2-1; TRBD2 is taken as the D call from the table, unchecked against the DNA. Germline CDR1 is SGHNT and CDR2 is YYREEE (reference sequence). Counting both end residues, the CDR3 totals 22 amino acids.

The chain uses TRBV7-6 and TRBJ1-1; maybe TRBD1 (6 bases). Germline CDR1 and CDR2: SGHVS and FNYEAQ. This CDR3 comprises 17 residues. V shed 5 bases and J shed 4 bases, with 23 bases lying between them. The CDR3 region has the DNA TGTGCCAGCAGCCAAAAGTTAATCCAGGGGAGGGGCACTGAAGCTTTCTTT. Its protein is CASSQKLIQGRGTEAFF.

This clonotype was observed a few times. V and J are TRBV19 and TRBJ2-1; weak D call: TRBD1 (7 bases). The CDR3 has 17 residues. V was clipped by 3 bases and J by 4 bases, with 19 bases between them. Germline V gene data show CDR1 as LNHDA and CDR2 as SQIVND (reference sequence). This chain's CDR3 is CASSIVSGGTSYNEQFF. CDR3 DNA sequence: TGTGCCAGTAGTATCGTCTCAGGGGGGACTTCTTACAATGAGCAGTTCTTC.

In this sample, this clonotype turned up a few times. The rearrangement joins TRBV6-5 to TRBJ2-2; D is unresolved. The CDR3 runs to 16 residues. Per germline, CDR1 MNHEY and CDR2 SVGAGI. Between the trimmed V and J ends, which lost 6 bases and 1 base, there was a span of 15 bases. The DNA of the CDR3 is TGTGCCAGCAGACTCCTAGGTTGGGTGAACACCGGGGAGCTGTTTTTT. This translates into CASRLLGWVNTGELFF.